The entry that follows covers one T cell receptor beta chain sequence. In blood CD8+ and CD4+ T cells, TCR beta underwent sequencing. Those who served as multiple sclerosis controls were treatment-naive patients with stable or active relapsing-remitting disease. CD8+ and CD4+ T cells were negatively isolated; TEMRA cells were FACS-enriched. These data belong to a study of CD8 T cells in Susac syndrome. V trimming: 2 bases; J trimming: 3 bases; junction bases outside the gene matches: 8. This CDR3 has 15 amino acids. CDR1 is SGHRS and CDR2 is YFSETQ in the germline V gene. The authors reverse transcribed roughly 0.5 to 1 ug RNA with random hexamers. An immunoSEQ multiplex PCR generated amplified TCR beta CDR3 products spanning 54 Vbeta and 13 Jbeta. TCRdb re-called the immunoSEQ multiplex PCR reads with MiXCR, one entry per CDR3 protein. Here the sample spans some 400,000 distinct CDR3 sequences, around 85% being singletons.

The sequenced material came from CD8+ T cells from PBMCs. The source of this sequence is a human donor with multiple sclerosis. The chain uses TRBV5-1 and TRBJ2-7; TRBD2 agrees at 7 bases. Here the CDR3 reads CASSFEGGSYYEQYF. The CDR3 DNA follows: TGCGCCAGCAGCTTCGAGGGAGGGTCCTACTACGAGCAGTACTTC.